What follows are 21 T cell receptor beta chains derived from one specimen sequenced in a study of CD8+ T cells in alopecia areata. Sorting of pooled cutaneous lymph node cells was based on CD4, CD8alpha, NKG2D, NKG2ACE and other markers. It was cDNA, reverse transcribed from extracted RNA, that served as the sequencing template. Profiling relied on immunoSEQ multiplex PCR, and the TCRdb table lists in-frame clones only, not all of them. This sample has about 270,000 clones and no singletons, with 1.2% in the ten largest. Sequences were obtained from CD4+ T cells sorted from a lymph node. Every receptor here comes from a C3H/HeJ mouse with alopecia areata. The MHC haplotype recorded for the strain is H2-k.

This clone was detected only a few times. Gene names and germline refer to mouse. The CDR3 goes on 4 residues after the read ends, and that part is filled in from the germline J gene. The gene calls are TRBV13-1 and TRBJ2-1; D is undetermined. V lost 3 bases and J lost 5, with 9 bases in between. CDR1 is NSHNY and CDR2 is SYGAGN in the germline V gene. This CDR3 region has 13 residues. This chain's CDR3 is CASSGPTNAEQFF. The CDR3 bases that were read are TGTGCCAGCAGTGGCCCTACAAATGCT.

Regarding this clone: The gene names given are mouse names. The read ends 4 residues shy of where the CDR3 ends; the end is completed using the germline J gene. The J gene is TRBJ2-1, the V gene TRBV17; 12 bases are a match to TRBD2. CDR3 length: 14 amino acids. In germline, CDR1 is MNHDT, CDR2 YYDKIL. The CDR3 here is CASSKTGGAPEQFF. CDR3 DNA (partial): TGTGCTAGCAGTAAGACTGGGGGGGCGCCT.

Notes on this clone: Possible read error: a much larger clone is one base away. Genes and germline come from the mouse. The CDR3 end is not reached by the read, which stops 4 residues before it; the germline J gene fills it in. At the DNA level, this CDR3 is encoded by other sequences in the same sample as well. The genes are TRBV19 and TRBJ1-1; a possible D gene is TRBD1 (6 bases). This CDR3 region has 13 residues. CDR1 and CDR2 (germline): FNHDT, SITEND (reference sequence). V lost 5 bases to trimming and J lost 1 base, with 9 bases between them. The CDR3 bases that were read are TGTGCCAGCAGCACGGGACAAAACACA. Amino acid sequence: CASSTGQNT. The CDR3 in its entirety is CASSTGQNTEVFF.

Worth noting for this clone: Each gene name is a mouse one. The CDR3 spells CASSQLGSETLYF. The part of the CDR3 DNA that was read is TGTGCCAGCAGCCAACTGGGGTCAGAA. The J gene is TRBJ2-3, the V gene TRBV5; D is perhaps TRBD2 (6 bases). The DNA ends 4 residues before the CDR3 does, and the rest of the CDR3 is filled in from the germline J gene. The V end was cut by 2 bases, the J end by 4 bases, with 7 bases between. Germline V gene sequence: CDR1 LGHNA, CDR2 YNLKQL (reference sequence). The CDR3 is 13 residues long.

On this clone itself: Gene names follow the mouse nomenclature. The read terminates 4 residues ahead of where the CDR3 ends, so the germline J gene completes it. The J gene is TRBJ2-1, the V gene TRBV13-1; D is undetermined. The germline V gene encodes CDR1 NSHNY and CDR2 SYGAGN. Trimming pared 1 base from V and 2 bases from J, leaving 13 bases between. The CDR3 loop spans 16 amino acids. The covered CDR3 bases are TGTGCCAGCAGTGATAGGCCAGGAGCGGACTATGCT. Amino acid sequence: CASSDRPGADYA. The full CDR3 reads CASSDRPGADYAEQFF.

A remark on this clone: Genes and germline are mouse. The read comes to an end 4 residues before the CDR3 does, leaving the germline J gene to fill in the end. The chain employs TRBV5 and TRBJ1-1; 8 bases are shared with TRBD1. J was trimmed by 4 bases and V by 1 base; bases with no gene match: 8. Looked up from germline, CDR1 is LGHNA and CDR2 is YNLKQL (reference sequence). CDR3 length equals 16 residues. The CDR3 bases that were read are TGTGCCAGCAGCCAAGTAGCAGGGGGCGCGAGCACA. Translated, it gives CASSQVAGGAST. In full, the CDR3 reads CASSQVAGGASTEVFF.

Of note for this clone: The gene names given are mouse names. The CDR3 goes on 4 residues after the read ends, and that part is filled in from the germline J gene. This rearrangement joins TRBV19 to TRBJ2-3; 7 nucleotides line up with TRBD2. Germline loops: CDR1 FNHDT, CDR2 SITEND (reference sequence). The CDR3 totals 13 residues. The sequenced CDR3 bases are TGTGCCAGCAGTCCAACTGGGGTAGAA. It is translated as CASSPTGVE. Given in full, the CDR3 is CASSPTGVETLYF.

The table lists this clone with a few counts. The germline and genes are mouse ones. CDR3 amino acids: CASSSGLSNSDYTF. The CDR3 DNA, read in part, is TGTGCCAGCTCATCGGGACTCTCAAACTCC. This chain connects TRBV12-1 to TRBJ1-2, with D possibly TRBD1 on 5 matching bases. The read ends 4 residues before the CDR3 terminus; that terminus is restored from the germline J gene. V was shortened by 4 bases and J by 0 bases, with 11 bases between the two germline ends. Germline CDR1 is SGHSN and CDR2 is HYEKVE. This CDR3 contains 14 residues.

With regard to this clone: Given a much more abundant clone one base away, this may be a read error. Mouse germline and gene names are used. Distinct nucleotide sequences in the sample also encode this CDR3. CDR3 in amino acids: CASRDRNSDYTF. The part of the CDR3 DNA that was read is TGTGCCAGCAGGGACAGGAACTCC. The chain uses TRBV19 and TRBJ1-2; 7 nucleotides match TRBD1. The CDR3 goes on 4 residues after the read ends, and that part is filled in from the germline J gene. Germline V gene data show CDR1 as FNHDT and CDR2 as SITEND (reference sequence). The CDR3 is made up of 12 amino acids. The ends lost 5 bases at V and 2 bases at J; junction bases unmatched: 0.

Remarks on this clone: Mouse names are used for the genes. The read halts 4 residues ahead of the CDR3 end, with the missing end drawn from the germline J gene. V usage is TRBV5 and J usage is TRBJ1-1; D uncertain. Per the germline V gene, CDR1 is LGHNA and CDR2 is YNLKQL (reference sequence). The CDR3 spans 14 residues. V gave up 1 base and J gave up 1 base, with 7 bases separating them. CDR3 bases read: TGTGCCAGCAGCCAAGCGAGGGTGAACACA. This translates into CASSQARVNT. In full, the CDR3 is CASSQARVNTEVFF.

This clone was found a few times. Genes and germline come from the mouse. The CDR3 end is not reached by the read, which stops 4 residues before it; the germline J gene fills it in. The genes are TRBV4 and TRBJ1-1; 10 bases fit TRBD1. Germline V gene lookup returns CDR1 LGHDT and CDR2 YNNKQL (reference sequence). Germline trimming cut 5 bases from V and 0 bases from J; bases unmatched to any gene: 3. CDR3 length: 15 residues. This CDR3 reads CASSPGTGANTEVFF. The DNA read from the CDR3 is TGTGCCAGCAGCCCTGGGACAGGGGCAAACACA.

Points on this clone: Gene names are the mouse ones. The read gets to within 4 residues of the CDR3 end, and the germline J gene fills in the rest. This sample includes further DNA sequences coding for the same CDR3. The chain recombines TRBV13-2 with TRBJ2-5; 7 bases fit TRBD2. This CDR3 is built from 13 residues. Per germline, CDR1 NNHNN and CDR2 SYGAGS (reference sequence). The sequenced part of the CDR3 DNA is TGTGCCAGCGGTGACTGGGGGAAGGAC. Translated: CASGDWGKD. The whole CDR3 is CASGDWGKDTQYF.

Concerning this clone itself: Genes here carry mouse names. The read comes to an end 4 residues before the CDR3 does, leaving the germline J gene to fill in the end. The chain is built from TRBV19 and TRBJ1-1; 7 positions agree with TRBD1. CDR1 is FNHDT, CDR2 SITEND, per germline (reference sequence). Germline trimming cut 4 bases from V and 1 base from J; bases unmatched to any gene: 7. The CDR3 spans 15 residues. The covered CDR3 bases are TGTGCCAGCAGTCGGCCCGGGACAGAAAACACA. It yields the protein CASSRPGTENT. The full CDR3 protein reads CASSRPGTENTEVFF.

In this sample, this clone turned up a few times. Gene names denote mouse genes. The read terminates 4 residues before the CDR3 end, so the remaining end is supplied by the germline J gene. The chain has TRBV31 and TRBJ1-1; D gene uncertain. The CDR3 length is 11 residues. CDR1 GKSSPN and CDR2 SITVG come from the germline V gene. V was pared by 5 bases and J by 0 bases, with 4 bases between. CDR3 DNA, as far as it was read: TGTGCCTGGGCCCAGAACACA. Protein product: CAWAQNT. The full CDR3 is CAWAQNTEVFF.

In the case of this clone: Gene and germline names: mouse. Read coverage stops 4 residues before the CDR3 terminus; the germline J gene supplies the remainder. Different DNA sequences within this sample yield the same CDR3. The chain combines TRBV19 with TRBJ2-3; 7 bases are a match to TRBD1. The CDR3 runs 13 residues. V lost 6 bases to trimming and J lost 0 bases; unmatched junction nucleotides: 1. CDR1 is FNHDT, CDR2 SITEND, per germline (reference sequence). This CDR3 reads CASKQGSAETLYF. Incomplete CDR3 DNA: TGTGCCAGCAAACAGGGGAGTGCAGAA. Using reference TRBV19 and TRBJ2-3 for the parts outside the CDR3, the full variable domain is GGIITQTPKFLIGQEGQKLTLKCQQNFNHDTMYWYRQDSGKGLRLIYYSITENDLQKGDLSEGYDASREKKSSFSLTVTSAQKNEMAVFLCASKQGSAETLYFGSGTRLTVL.

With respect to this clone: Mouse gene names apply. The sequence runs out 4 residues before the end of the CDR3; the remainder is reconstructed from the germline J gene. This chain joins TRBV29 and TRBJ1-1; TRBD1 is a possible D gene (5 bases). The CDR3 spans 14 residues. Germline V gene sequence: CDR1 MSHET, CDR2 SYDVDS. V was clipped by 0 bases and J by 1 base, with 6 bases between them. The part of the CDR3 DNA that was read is TGTGCTAGCAGTTTATCAGGACAAAACACA. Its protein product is CASSLSGQNT. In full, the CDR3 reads CASSLSGQNTEVFF.

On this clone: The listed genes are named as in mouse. The covered CDR3 bases are TGCACCTGCGCGCTGGGGGGGCTGGAT. Translated, it gives CTCALGGLD. The entire CDR3 is CTCALGGLDEQYF. The chain recombines TRBV1 with TRBJ2-7, with 10 nucleotides matching TRBD2. The read ends 4 residues early relative to the CDR3; the germline J gene fills the gap. CDR3 length: 13 residues. Germline V lookup: CDR1 NSQYPW, CDR2 LRSPGD (reference sequence).

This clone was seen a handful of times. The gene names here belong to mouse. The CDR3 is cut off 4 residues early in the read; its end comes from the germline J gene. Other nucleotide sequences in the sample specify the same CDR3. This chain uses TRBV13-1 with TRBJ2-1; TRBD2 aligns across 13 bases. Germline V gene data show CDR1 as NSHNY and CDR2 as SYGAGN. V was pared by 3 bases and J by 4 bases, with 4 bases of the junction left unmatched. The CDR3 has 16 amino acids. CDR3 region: CASSGTGGAGYAEQFF. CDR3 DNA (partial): TGTGCCAGCAGTGGGACTGGGGGGGCGGGATATGCT.

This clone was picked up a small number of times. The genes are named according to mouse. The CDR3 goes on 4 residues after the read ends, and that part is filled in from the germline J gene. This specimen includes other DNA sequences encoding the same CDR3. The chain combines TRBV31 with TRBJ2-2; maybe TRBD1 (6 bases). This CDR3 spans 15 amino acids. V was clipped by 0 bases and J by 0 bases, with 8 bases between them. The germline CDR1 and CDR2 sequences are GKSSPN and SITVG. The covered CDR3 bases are TGTGCCTGGAGTCTCGGGACAACAAACACCGGG. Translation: CAWSLGTTNTG. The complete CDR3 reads CAWSLGTTNTGQLYF. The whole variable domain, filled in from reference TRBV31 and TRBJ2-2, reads AQTIHQWPVAEIKAVGSPLSLGCTIKGKSSPNLYWYWQATGGTLQQLFYSITVGQVESVVQLNLSASRPKDDQFILSTEKLLLSHSGFYLCAWSLGTTNTGQLYFGEGSKLTVL.

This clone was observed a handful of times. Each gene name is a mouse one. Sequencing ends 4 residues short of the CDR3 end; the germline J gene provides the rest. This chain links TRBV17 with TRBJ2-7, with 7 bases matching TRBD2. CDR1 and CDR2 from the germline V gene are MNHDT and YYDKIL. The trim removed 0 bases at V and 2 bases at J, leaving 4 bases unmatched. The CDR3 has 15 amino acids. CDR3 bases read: TGTGCTAGCAGTAGAGATCCCTGGGGGACCTAT. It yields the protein CASSRDPWGTY. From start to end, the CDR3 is CASSRDPWGTYEQYF.

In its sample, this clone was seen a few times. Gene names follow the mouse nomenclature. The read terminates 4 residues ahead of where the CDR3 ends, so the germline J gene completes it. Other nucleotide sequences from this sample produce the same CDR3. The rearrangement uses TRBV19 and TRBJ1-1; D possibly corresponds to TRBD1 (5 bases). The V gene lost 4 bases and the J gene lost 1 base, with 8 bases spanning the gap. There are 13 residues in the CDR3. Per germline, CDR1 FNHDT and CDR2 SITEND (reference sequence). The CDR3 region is CASSLQGNTEVFF. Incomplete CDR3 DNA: TGTGCCAGCAGTCTCCAGGGAAACACA.